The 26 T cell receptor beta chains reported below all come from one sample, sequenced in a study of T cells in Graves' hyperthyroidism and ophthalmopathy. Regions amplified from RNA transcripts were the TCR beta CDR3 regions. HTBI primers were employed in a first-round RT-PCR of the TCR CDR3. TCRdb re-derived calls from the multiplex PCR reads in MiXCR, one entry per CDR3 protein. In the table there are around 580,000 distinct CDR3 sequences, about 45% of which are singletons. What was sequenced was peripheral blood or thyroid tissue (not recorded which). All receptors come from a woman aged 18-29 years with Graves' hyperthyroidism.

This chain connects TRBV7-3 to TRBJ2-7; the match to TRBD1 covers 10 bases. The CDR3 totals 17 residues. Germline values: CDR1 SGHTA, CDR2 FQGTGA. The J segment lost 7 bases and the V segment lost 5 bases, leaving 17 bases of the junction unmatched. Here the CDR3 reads CASSPSFSGQGYNEQYF. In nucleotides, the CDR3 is TGTGCCAGCAGCCCCTCTTTTTCGGGACAGGGGTACAATGAGCAGTACTTC.

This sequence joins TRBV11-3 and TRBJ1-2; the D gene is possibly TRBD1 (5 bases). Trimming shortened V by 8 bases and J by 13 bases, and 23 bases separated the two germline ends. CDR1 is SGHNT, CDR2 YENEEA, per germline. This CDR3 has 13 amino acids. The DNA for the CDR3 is TGTGCCAGCGTCGATGGGGGTCCCACCTTCACCACCTTC. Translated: CASVDGGPTFTTF.

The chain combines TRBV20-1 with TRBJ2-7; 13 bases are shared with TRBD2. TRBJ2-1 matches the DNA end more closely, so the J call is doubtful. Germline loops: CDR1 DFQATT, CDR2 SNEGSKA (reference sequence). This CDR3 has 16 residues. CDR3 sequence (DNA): TGCAGTGCTGCCGGGACTAGCGGGAAATCCTACAATGAGCAGTTCTTC. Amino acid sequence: CSAAGTSGKSYNEQFF.

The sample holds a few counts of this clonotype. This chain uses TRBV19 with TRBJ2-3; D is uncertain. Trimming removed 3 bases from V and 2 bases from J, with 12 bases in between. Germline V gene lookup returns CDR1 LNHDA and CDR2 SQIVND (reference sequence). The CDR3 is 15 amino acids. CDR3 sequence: CASSIGGEFTDTQYF. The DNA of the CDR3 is TGTGCCAGTAGTATCGGTGGGGAATTCACAGATACGCAGTATTTT.

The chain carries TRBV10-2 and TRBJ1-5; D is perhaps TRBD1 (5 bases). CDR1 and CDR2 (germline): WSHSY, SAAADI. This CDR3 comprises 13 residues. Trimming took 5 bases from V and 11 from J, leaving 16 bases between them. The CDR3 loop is CASSTGTRQTQHF. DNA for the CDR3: TGCGCCAGCAGTACCGGGACTAGGCAGACCCAGCATTTT.

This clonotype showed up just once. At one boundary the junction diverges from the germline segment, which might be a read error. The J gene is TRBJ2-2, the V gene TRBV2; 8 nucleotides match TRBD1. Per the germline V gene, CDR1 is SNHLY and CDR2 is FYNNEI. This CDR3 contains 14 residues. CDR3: CASSAGGGHRGAVF. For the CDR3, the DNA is TGTGCCAGCAGCGCAGGGGGCGGTCACCGGGGAGCTGTTTTT.

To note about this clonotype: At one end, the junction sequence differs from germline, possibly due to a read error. CDR3 in DNA: TGTGCCAGCGAGACCCGAGGAGGGGTTGGCTACACCTTC. Protein product: CASETRGGVGYTF. The chain carries TRBV5-1 and TRBJ1-2; tentative D call: TRBD1 (5 bases). CDR3 length: 13 amino acids. The germline gives CDR1 SGHRS, CDR2 YFSETQ.

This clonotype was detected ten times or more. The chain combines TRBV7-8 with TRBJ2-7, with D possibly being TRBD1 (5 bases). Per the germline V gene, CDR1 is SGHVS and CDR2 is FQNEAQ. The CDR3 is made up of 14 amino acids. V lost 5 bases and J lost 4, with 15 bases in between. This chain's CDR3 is CASSPAKGPYEQYF. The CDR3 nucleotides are TGTGCCAGCAGCCCCGCGAAGGGGCCGTACGAGCAGTACTTC.

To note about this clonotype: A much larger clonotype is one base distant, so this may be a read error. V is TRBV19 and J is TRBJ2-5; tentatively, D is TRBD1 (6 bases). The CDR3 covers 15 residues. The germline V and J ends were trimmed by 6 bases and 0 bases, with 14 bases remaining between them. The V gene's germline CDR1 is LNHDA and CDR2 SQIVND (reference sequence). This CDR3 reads CASRQKQGYQETQYF. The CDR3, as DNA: TGTGCCAGTAGACAGAAACAGGGCTACCAAGAGACCCAGTACTTC.

CDR3 in DNA: TGTGCCAGCAGCTTAGCGAGGGGGGGAAAGACCCAGTACTTC. It codes for CASSLARGGKTQYF. The chain employs TRBV7-6 and TRBJ2-5, with a weak D call TRBD2 (7 bases). Trimming cost V 0 bases and J 6 bases, with 11 bases left between them. The CDR3 sequence is 14 residues long. From germline, CDR1 is SGHVS and CDR2 FNYEAQ.

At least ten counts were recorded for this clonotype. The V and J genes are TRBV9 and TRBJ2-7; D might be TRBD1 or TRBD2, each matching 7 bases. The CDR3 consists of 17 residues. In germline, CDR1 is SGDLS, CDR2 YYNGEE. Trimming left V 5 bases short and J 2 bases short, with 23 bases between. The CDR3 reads CASSSPRSGGDTYEQYF. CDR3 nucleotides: TGTGCCAGCAGTTCCCCCAGGTCAGGGGGGGACACCTACGAGCAGTACTTC.

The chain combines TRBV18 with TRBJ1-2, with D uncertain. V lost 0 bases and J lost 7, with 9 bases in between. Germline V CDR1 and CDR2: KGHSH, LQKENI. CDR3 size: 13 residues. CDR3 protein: CASSPPSGSGYTF. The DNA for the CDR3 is TGTGCCAGCTCACCACCGTCCGGGTCTGGCTACACCTTC.

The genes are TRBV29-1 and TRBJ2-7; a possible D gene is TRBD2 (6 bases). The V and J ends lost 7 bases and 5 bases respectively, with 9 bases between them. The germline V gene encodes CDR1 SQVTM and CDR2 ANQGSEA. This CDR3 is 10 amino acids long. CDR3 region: CSGRAHEQYF. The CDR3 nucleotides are TGCAGCGGGAGGGCCCACGAGCAGTACTTC.

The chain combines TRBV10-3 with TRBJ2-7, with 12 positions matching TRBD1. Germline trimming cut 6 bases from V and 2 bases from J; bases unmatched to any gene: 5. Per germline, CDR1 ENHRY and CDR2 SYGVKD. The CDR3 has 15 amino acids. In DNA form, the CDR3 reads TGTGCCATCAGGGAGGGACAGGGGGCTACCTACGAGCAGTACTTC. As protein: CAIREGQGATYEQYF.

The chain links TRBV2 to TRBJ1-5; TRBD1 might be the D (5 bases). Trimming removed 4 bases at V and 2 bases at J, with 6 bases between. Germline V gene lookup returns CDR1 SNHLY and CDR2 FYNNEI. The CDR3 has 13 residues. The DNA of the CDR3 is TGTGCCAGCAGTGGGGACGGCAATCAGCCCCAGCATTTT. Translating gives CASSGDGNQPQHF.

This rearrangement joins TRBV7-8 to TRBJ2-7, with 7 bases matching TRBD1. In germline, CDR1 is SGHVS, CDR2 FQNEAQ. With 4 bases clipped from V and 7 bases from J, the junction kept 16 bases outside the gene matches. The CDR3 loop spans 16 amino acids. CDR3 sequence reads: CASSYLTGLGYNEQYF. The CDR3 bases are TGTGCCAGCAGCTATCTGACAGGGCTTGGGTACAATGAGCAGTACTTC.

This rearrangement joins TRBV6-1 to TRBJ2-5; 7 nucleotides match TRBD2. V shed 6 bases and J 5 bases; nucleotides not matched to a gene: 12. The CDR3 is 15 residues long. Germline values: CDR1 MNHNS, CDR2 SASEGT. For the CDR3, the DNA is TGTGCCAGCAGACAACCGACTAGCACCGGGGAGACCCAGTACTTC. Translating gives CASRQPTSTGETQYF.

The CDR3, as DNA: TGTGCCAGCAGCTTTGTACAGGGTAACTATGGCTACACCTTC. Protein product: CASSFVQGNYGYTF. The rearrangement joins TRBV7-9 to TRBJ1-2; D might be TRBD1 (6 bases). The CDR3 consists of 14 residues. Trimming took 3 bases from V and 1 from J, leaving 9 bases between them. Germline V gene data show CDR1 as SEHNR and CDR2 as FQNEAQ (reference sequence).

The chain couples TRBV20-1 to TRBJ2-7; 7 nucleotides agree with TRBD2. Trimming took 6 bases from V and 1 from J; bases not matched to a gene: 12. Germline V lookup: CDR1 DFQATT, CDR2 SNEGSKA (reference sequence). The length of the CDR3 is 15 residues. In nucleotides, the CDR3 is TGCAGTGCCCCTTGGGAGGGGAAAGTGTCCTACGAGCAGTACTTC. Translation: CSAPWEGKVSYEQYF.

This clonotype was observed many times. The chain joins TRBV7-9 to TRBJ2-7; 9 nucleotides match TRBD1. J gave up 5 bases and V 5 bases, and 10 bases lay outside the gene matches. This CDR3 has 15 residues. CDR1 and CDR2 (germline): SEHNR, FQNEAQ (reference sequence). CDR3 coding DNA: TGTGCCAGCAGCGTCACAGGGGGCGCGGGCAACGAGCAGTACTTC. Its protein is CASSVTGGAGNEQYF.

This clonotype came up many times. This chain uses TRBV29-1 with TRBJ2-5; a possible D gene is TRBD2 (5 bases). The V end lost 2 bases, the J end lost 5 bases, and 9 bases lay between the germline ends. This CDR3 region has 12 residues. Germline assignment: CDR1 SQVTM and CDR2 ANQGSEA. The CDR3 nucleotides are TGCAGCGTTGAACGCGGAGGCGAGACCCAGTACTTC. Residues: CSVERGGETQYF. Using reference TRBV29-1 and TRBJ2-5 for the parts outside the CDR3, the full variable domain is SAVISQKPSRDICQRGTSLTIQCQVDSQVTMMFWYRQQPGQSLTLIATANQGSEATYESGFVIDKFPISRPNLTFSTLTVSNMSPEDSSIYLCSVERGGETQYFGPGTRLLVL.

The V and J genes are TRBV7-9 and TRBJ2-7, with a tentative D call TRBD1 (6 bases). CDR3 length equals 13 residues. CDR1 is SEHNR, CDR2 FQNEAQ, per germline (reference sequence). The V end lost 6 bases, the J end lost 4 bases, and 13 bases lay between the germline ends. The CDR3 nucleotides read TGTGCCAGCAGTACAGGGAAGCCGTACGAGCAGTACTTC. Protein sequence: CASSTGKPYEQYF.

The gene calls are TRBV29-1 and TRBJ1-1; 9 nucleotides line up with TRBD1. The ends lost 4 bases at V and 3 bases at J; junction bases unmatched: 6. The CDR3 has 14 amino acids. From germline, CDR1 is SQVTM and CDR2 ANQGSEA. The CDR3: CSVVPGQGDTEAFF. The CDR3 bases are TGCAGCGTTGTCCCGGGACAGGGCGACACTGAAGCTTTCTTT.

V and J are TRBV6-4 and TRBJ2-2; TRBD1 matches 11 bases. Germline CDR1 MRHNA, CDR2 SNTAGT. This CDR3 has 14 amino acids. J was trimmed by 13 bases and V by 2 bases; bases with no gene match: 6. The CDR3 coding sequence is TGTGCCAGCAGTGACGGGACAGGGGGGTCAGGGCTGTTTTTT. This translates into CASSDGTGGSGLFF.

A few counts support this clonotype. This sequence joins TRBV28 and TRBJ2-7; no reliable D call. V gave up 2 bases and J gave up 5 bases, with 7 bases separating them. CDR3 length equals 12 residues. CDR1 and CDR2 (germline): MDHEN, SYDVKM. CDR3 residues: CASSLMDDEQYF. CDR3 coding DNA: TGTGCCAGCAGTTTAATGGACGACGAGCAGTACTTC.

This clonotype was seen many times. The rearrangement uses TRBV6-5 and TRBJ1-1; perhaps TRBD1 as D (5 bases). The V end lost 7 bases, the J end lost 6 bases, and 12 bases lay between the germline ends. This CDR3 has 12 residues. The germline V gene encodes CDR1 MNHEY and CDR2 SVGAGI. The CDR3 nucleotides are TGTGCCAGCACAGGGCAGTATGCTGAAGCTTTCTTT. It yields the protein CASTGQYAEAFF.